These T cell receptor beta chains were read from a single sample in a study of shared clonotypes between healthy human individuals. Measured with immunoSEQ multiplex PCR; TCRdb has only the in-frame clones, and not every one. This table has some 1,900,000 clones, 85% to 95% appearing once. The specimen sequenced was naive CD8+ T cells sorted from blood. The receptors were sampled from a man between 18 and 29 years old in good health. Each CDR3 is given with its conserved first and last residue. Each record gives: D gene, J gene, clone size, V gene, CDR3 DNA, CDR3 protein. D genes are given only for firm matches. The listing skips clone size in some rows; elsewhere it reads once, few, many or a size class.

TRBD1	TRBJ2-7	once	TRBV7-9	TGTGCCAGCAGCTTAAGGGACAGTTCCTACGAGCAGTACTTC	CASSLRDSSYEQYF
NA	TRBJ1-1	NA	TRBV2	TGTGCCAGCCAAGAATTGAGCGGCCAAGTGAACACTGAAGCTTTCTTT	CASQELSGQVNTEAFF
NA	TRBJ1-2	NA	TRBV27	TGTGCCAGCAGTCCTTCCGAGGGGGGGGTCATCTATGGCTACACCTTC	CASSPSEGGVIYGYTF
NA	TRBJ1-2	few	TRBV7-9	TGTGCCAGCAGCTTCGAACCCAGGGAGGAGGACTATGGCTACACCTTC	CASSFEPREEDYGYTF
NA	TRBJ1-5	NA	TRBV6-1	TGTGCCAGCAGTGACCCTCTCGGGGGTATGAGCAATCAGCCCCAGCATTTT	CASSDPLGGMSNQPQHF
NA	TRBJ2-7	once	TRBV11-2	TGTGCCAGCAGCCTTAGCGGCCTCCACGAGCAGTACTTC	CASSLSGLHEQYF
NA	TRBJ2-7	NA	TRBV10-3	TGTGCCATCAGTGAGTCGGCGTCCTTTAGCTCCTACGAGCAGTACTTC	CAISESASFSSYEQYF
NA	TRBJ1-6	NA	TRBV9	TGTGCCAGCAGCGTACCGGGGGGCAATTCACCCCTCCACTTT	CASSVPGGNSPLHF
NA	TRBJ1-5	NA	TRBV7-6	TGTGCCAGCAGCTTAGCGCCGGGCAGCAATAGCAATCAGCCCCAGCATTTT	CASSLAPGSNSNQPQHF
NA	TRBJ2-5	NA	TRBV4-3	TGCGCCAGCAGCCAAGATCCCCAGTTTCGGGGCCCCCAAGAGACCCAGTACTTC	CASSQDPQFRGPQETQYF
NA	TRBJ1-3	NA	TRBV10-2	TGCGCCAGCAGTGAAGGAAACACCATATATTTT	CASSEGNTIYF
NA	TRBJ2-7	NA	TRBV5-1	TGCGCCAGCAGCTTGTCCCGGGACGGCTACGAGCAGTACTTC	CASSLSRDGYEQYF
NA	TRBJ2-7	NA	TRBV5-1	TGCGCCAGCAGCTTGGCCCCCCCCGCAGCCCAGACTTCCTACGAGCAGTACTTC	CASSLAPPAAQTSYEQYF
NA	TRBJ2-1	NA	TRBV27	TGTGCCAGCAAATTCTCCGGGATAGGAAATGAGCAGTTCTTC	CASKFSGIGNEQFF
NA	TRBJ2-2	NA	TRBV4-1	TGCGCCAGCAGCCAAGGTCCCCTAGGCGGGGAGCTGTTTTTT	CASSQGPLGGELFF
NA	TRBJ2-1	NA	TRBV10-1	TGCGCCAGCAGTGATACCCCACTGACCGGAAAAGATGAGCAGTTCTTC	CASSDTPLTGKDEQFF
TRBD1	TRBJ2-5	NA	TRBV28	TGTGCCAGCAGCTCGGGACAGGATAACCAAGAGACCCAGTACTTC	CASSSGQDNQETQYF
NA	TRBJ1-2	NA	TRBV19	TGTGCCAGTAGTACCCCCGCCGGCTACACCTTC	CASSTPAGYTF
NA	TRBJ2-1	NA	TRBV2	TGTGCCAGCAGCCTGAATTCCGAAAAGATCTCCTACAATGAGCAGTTCTTC	CASSLNSEKISYNEQFF
TRBD2	TRBJ2-5	NA	TRBV27	TGTGCCAGCAGTGGGAGGGATTGGGAGACCCAGTACTTC	CASSGRDWETQYF
NA	TRBJ2-5	NA	TRBV7-9	TGTGCCAGCACGCGCGGCCAAGAGACCCAGTACTTC	CASTRGQETQYF
NA	TRBJ2-3	NA	TRBV10-3	TGTGCCATCAGTGAGTCGGGTGCGGCCCTCACAGATACGCAGTATTTT	CAISESGAALTDTQYF
TRBD1	TRBJ2-5	NA	TRBV2	TGTGCCAGCCTGGGACAGGGGGCCCCCCAAGAGACCCAGTACTTC	CASLGQGAPQETQYF
NA	TRBJ2-7	NA	TRBV4-1	TGCGCCAGCAGCCAAGATCCATACGCCGAGCAGTACTTC	CASSQDPYAEQYF
NA	TRBJ2-7	NA	TRBV5-5	TGTGCCAGCAGCTTGGGAGGAGAGCAGTACTTC	CASSLGGEQYF
NA	TRBJ2-2	NA	TRBV10-3	TGTGCCATCAGTGATGACAGAACGAACACCGGGGAGCTGTTTTTT	CAISDDRTNTGELFF
NA	TRBJ2-5	NA	TRBV25-1	TGTGCCGGGTCGGACAGACAAGAGACCCAGTACTTC	CAGSDRQETQYF
NA	TRBJ2-1	NA	TRBV27	TGTGCCAGCAGCTTAATTGGCCCGGGGAGCTCCTACAATGAGCAGTTCTTC	CASSLIGPGSSYNEQFF
NA	TRBJ2-2	NA	TRBV7-6	TGTGCCAGCAGCTTAGATGCGGGGAACACCGGGGAGCTGTTTTTT	CASSLDAGNTGELFF
TRBD2	TRBJ2-3	NA	TRBV7-9	TGTGCCAGCAGCAGTGGGACTAGCGGGACTAGCACAGATACGCAGTATTTT	CASSSGTSGTSTDTQYF
NA	TRBJ1-4	NA	TRBV14	TGTGCCAGCACTCGAAGGGTGGAGGGGACAACTAATGAAAAACTGTTTTTT	CASTRRVEGTTNEKLFF
NA	TRBJ1-6	NA	TRBV5-6	TGTGCCAGCAGCTTGTTGGGGGATAATTCACCCCTCCACTTT	CASSLLGDNSPLHF
NA	TRBJ2-5	NA	TRBV27	TGTGCCAGCAGTTTTTCCGCGGGGACCCAAGAGACCCAGTACTTC	CASSFSAGTQETQYF
TRBD1	TRBJ1-2	NA	TRBV6-5	TGTGCCAGCAGTTACGGGACAGCGGGGGTGAATGGCTACACCTTC	CASSYGTAGVNGYTF
TRBD2	TRBJ2-7	NA	TRBV27	TGTGCCAGCAGCCCGGGGGGGGAGGCCTACGAGCAGTACTTC	CASSPGGEAYEQYF
NA	TRBJ1-3	NA	TRBV19	TGTGCCAGTAGTCGTCACGGCCGCTCTGGAAACACCATATATTTT	CASSRHGRSGNTIYF
TRBD1	TRBJ1-6	NA	TRBV30	TGTGCCTGTGGACCGGGACAGGGGCATTCACCCCTCCACTTT	CACGPGQGHSPLHF
NA	TRBJ2-7	NA	TRBV10-3	TGTGCCATCAGTGAGTCTTTTCCGTATCTGTACGAGCAGTACTTC	CAISESFPYLYEQYF
NA	TRBJ1-2	NA	TRBV5-1	TGCGCCAGCAGCTTGTATCAGGGAGGCTACACCTTC	CASSLYQGGYTF
TRBD1	TRBJ2-4	NA	TRBV27	TGTGCCAGCAGTCACAGGACAGGGGGCGTCAACATTCAGTACTTC	CASSHRTGGVNIQYF
TRBD1	TRBJ2-5	NA	TRBV28	TGTGCCAGCAGTGAACCGGGACAGCTCTCCCAAGAGACCCAGTACTTC	CASSEPGQLSQETQYF
TRBD2	TRBJ2-3	NA	TRBV9	TGTGCCAGCAGCGTAGAAGCGGGGGTTGATACGCAGTATTTT	CASSVEAGVDTQYF
TRBD2	TRBJ2-7	NA	TRBV5-8	TGTGCCAGCAGCTTGGCGGCTAGCGGGCTCTACGAGCAGTACTTC	CASSLAASGLYEQYF